Here is one TCR beta chain with its context. This entry is derived from a study of technical replicates of blood from a few donors. Repertoires were generated with immunoSEQ multiplex PCR, while TCRdb's copy carries only in-frame clones and drops some. The sample lists 75,000 to 100,000 clones; about 95% were seen once. The germline gives CDR1 SEHNR, CDR2 FQNEAQ (reference sequence). This CDR3 region has 13 residues. The V gene lost 3 bases and the J gene lost 3 bases, with 9 bases spanning the gap. Specimen: T cells isolated from PBMCs. The J gene is TRBJ2-7, the V gene TRBV7-9; D not certain. The sequence derives from a human donor in good health. CDR3: CASSFPVNYEQYF. CDR3 coding DNA: TGTGCCAGCAGCTTCCCAGTAAACTACGAGCAGTACTTC.